This TCR beta chain is drawn from a study of blood T cell repertoires in COVID-19. At the level of the study: Some COVID-19 samples were acute and others convalescent; all came from the United States, Italy and Spain. T cells, B-cell-depleted T cells, or PBMCs provided the cDNA or gDNA that served as material.

From germline, CDR1 is SEHNR and CDR2 FQNEAQ (reference sequence). Trimming pared 3 bases from V and 4 bases from J, leaving 10 bases between. The CDR3 runs 14 residues. As originally analysed: Estimated nucleated cell counts came from reference gene primer amplification. Clones were sequenced by immunoSEQ multiplex PCR, and TCRdb holds only the in-frame ones, with some missing. That table furnishes V, J and clone size, whereas the DNA furnished D and trimming. The sample lists around 270,000 clones; around nine tenths were seen once. V usage is TRBV7-9 and J usage is TRBJ2-1, with D unresolved. This TCR derives from a man in his thirties or forties with active or convalescent COVID-19. Sequencing was done on a sample of peripheral blood. CDR3 coding DNA: TGTGCCAGCAGCTTGGAACAGAAATACAATGAGCAGTTCTTC. This sequence encodes CASSLEQKYNEQFF.